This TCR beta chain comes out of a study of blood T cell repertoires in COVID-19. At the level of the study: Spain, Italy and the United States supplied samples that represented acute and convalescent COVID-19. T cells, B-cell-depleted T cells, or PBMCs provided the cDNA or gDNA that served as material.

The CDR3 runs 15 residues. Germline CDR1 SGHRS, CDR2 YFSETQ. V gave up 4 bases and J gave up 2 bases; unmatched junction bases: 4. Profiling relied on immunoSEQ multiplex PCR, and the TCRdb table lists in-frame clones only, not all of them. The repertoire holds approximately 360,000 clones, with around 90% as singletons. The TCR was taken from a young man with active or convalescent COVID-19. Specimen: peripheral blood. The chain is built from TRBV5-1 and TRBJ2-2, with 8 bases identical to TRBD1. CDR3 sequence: CASSTGTGNTGELFF. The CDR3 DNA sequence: TGCGCCAGCAGCACAGGGACAGGAAACACCGGGGAGCTGTTTTTT.